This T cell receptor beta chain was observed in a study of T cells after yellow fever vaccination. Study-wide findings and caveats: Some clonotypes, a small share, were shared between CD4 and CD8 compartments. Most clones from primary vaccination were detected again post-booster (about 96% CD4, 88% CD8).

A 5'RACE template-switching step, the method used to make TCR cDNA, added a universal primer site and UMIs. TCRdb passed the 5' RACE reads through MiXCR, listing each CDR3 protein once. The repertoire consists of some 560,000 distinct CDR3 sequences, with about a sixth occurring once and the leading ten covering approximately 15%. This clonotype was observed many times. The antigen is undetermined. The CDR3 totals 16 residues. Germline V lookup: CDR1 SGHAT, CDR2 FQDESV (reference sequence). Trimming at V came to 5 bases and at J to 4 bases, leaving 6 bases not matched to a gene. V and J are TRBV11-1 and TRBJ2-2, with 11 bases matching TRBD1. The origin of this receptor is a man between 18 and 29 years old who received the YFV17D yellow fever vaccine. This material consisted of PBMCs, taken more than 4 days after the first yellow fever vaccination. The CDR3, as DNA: TGTGCCAGCAGCCCTGGACAGGGGGCTAGCACCGGGGAGCTGTTTTTT. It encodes CASSPGQGASTGELFF.